The clone carrying this TCR beta chain was counted ten times or more. Its antigen is unknown. The sample originates from a study of prognosis after radiotherapy for stage I lung cancer. Turning to the study itself: Whereas about a dozen patients had adenocarcinoma, squamous cell carcinoma was the tumor in about 7. General study results and limits: Patients who developed distant metastases had lower Shannon entropy after stereotactic body radiation therapy. Following stereotactic body radiation therapy, unique TCR clone counts fell, with a median of around 10,000 versus 6,900.

Germline CDR1 and CDR2: SNHLY and FYNNEI. V dropped 6 bases and J dropped 4; count of bases not matched to a gene: 8. This CDR3 contains 14 residues. Multiplex PCR in two rounds served to amplify TCR beta CDR3 from genomic DNA. Every TRBV and TRBJ gene had its own specific primer in first-round PCR. MiXCR, applied by TCRdb to the multiplex PCR reads, yields one record per CDR3 protein. In the table there are around 30,000 distinct CDR3 sequences, around 30% of which are singletons. Investigators drew roughly 6.2 milliliters of peripheral blood at each of two time points. Sample: PBMCs, taken before or after stereotactic body radiation therapy (not recorded which). The clonotype was recovered from a donor aged 50 or older with non-small cell lung cancer. This chain links TRBV2 with TRBJ1-1; 7 nucleotides match TRBD1. In nucleotides, the CDR3 is TGTGCCAGCAGAGCCACACAGGGGTCCACTGAAGCTTTCTTT. It codes for CASRATQGSTEAFF.